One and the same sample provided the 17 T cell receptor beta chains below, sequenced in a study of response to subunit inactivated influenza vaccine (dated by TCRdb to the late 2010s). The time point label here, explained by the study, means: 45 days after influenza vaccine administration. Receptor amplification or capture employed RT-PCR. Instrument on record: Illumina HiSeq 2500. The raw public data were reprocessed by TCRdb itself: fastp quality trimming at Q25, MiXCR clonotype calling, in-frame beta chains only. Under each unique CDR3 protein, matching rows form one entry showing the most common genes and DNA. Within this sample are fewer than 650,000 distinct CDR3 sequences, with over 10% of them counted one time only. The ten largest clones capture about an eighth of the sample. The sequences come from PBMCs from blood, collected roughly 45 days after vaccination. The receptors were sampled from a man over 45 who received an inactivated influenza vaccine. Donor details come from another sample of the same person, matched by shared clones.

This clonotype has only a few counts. CDR3 sequence (DNA): TGTGCCACCAGCAGAGATGGGACAGGGAGAGCCGAGCAGTACTTC. This sequence encodes CATSRDGTGRAEQYF. V is TRBV15 and J is TRBJ2-7, with 9 bases matching TRBD1. After removal of 0 bases from V and 6 bases from J, the junction contained 6 bases not matched to a gene. The germline CDR1 and CDR2 sequences are LNHNV and YYDKDF (reference sequence). The CDR3 is 15 amino acids.

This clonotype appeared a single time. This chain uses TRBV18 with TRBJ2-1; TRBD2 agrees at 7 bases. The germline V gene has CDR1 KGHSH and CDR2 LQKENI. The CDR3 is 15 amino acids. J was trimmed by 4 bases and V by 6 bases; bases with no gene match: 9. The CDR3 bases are TGTGCCAGCTCGTCCTGGCTAGCGGCTTACAATGAGCAGTTCTTC. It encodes CASSSWLAAYNEQFF.

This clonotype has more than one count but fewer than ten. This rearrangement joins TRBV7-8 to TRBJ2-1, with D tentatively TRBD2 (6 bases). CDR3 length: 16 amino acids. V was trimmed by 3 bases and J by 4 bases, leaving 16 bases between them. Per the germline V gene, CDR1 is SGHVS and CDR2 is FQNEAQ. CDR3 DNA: TGTGCCAGCAGCTTGTCATTAACCGGGACTTACAATGAGCAGTTCTTC. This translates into CASSLSLTGTYNEQFF.

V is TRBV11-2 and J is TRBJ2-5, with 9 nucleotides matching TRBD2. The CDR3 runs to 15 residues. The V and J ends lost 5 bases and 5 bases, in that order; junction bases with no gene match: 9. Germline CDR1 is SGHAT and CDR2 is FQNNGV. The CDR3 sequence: CASSGKAGGPETQYF. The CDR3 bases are TGTGCCAGCAGCGGAAAGGCGGGAGGGCCTGAGACCCAGTACTTC.

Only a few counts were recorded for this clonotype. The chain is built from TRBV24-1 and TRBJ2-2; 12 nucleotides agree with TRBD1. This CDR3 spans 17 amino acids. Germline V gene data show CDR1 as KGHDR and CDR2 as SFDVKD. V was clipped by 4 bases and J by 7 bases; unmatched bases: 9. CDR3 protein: CATSEVGTGGSGGELFF. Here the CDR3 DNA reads TGTGCCACCAGTGAAGTTGGGACAGGGGGCAGTGGCGGGGAGCTGTTTTTT.

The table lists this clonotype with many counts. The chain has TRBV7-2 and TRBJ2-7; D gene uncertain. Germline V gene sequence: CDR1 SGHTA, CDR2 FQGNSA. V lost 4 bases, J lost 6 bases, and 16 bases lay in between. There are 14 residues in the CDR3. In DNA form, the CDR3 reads TGTGCCAGCAGCTCCTCCCCCGTAATAGCCGAGCAGTACTTC. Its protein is CASSSSPVIAEQYF.

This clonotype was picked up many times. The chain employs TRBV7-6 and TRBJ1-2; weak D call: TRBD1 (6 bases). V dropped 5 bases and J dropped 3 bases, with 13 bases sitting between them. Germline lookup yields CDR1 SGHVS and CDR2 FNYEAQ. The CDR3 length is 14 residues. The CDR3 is CASSPRGADYGYTF. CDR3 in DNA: TGTGCCAGCAGCCCGAGGGGGGCGGACTATGGCTACACCTTC.

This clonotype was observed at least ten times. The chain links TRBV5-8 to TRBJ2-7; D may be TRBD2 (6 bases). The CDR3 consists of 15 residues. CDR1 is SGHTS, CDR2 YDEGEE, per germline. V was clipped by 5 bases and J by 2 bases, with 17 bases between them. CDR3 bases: TGTGCCAGCAGACTGGTTAGCGGTTTAGCCTACGAGCAGTACTTC. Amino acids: CASRLVSGLAYEQYF.

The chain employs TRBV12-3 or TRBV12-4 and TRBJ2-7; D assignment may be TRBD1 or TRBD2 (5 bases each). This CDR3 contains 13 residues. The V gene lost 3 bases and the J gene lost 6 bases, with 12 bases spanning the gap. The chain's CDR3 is CASSLGTKGEQYF. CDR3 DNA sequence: TGTGCCAGCAGTTTGGGGACCAAGGGCGAGCAGTACTTC.

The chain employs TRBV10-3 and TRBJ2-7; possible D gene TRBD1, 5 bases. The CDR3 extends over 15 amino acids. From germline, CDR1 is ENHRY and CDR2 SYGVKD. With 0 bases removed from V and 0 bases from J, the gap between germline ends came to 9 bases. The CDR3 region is CAISESVTVSYEQYF. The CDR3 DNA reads TGTGCCATCAGTGAGTCGGTGACAGTCTCCTACGAGCAGTACTTC.

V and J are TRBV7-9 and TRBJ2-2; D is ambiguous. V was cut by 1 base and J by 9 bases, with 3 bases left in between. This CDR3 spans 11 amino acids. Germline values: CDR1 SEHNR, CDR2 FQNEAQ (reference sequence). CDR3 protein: CASSLDRELFF. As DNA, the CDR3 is TGTGCCAGCAGCTTAGATCGGGAGCTGTTTTTT.

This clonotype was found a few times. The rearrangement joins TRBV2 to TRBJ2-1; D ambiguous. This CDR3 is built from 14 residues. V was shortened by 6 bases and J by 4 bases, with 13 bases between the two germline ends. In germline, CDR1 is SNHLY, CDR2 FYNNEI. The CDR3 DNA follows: TGTGCCAGCAGGAGGTACGCGGTATACAATGAGCAGTTCTTC. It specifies CASRRYAVYNEQFF.

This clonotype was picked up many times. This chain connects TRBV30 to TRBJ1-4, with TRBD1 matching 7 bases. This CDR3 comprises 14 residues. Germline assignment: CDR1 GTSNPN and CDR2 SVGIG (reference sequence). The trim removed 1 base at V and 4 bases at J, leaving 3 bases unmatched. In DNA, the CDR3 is TGTGCCTGGAGTGGGGGACAGTTTAATGAAAAACTGTTTTTT. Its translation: CAWSGGQFNEKLFF. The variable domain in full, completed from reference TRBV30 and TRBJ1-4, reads SQTIHQWPATLVQPVGSPLSLECTVEGTSNPNLYWYRQAAGRGLQLLFYSVGIGQISSEVPQNLSASRPQDRQFILSSKKLLLSDSGFYLCAWSGGQFNEKLFFGSGTQLSVL.

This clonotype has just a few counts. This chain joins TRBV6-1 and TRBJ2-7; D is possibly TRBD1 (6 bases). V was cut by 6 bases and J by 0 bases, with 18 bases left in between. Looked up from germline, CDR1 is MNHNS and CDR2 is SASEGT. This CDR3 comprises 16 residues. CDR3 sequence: CASRTGQLQSSYEQYF. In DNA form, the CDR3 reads TGTGCCAGCAGAACAGGACAGCTACAAAGCTCCTACGAGCAGTACTTC.

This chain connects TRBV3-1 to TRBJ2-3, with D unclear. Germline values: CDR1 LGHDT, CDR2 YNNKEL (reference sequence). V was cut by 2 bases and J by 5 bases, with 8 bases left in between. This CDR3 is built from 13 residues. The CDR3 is CASSQMNRDTQYF. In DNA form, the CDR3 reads TGTGCCAGCAGCCAAATGAACAGAGATACGCAGTATTTT.

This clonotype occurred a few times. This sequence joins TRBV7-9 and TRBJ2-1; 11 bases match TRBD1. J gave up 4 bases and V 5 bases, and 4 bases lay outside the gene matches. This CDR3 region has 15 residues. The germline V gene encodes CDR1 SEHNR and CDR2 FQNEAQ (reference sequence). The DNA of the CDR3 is TGTGCCAGCAGCCGCGGGACAGGGGGGTACAATGAGCAGTTCTTC. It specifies CASSRGTGGYNEQFF. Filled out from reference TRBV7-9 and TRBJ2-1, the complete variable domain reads DTGVSQNPRHKITKRGQNVTFRCDPISEHNRLYWYRQTLGQGPEFLTYFQNEAQLEKSRLLSDRFSAERPKGSFSTLEIQRTEQGDSAMYLCASSRGTGGYNEQFFGPGTRLTVL.

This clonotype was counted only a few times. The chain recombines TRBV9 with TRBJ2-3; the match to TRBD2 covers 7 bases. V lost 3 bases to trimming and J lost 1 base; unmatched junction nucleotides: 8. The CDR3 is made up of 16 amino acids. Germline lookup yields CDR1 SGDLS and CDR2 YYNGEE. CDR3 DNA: TGTGCCAGCAGCGGAGCGGGAAACGGCGGCACAGATACGCAGTATTTT. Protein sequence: CASSGAGNGGTDTQYF.